This T cell receptor beta chain was observed in a study of shared clonotypes between healthy human individuals. Study in general: Researchers drew samples from a couple of women and a few men aged 18 to 49. Per donor, CD8 memory used one plate, CD8 naive used two, CD4 memory used three and CD4 naive used three. Points from the study as a whole: Researchers found naive subsets generally carried larger estimated richness than memory subsets.

V gave up 5 bases and J gave up 0 bases, with 10 bases separating them. This CDR3 is 15 amino acids long. Germline CDR1 is SEHNR and CDR2 is FQNEAQ (reference sequence). A word on this clone: Its antigen remains unknown.

Naive CD8 cells lacked CD45RO and underwent positive selection for CCR7, leaving out terminally differentiated effector memory CD45RA+ cells. Profiled with immunoSEQ multiplex PCR; TCRdb holds only in-frame clones, not every one. The sample has approximately 650,000 clones; roughly 96% are singletons. The chain uses TRBV7-9 and TRBJ1-4; D is unresolved. Sequenced: naive CD8+ T cells sorted from blood. The TCR sequence derives from a woman aged 25 to 45 in good health. The CDR3 spells CASSRGIATNEKLFF. The CDR3 coding sequence is TGTGCCAGCAGCAGAGGAATTGCAACTAATGAAAAACTGTTTTTT.